A selection of T cell receptor beta chains follows, all from one sample in a study of cytomegalovirus exposure and HLA in healthy donors. Clones were read by immunoSEQ multiplex PCR, and TCRdb kept only the in-frame ones, dropping some. This table has approximately 190,000 clones, 82% appearing once. Sequenced: PBMCs. Receptors originate from a woman between 18 and 29 years old in good health and CMV-seronegative. The CDR3 runs from the conserved cysteine through the conserved F or W. D genes are given only for firm matches. Some rows mark clone size as missing; the rest say once, few, many or name a class of expanded clone.

length: 14
J: TRBJ2-5
V: TRBV27
size: -
D: -
DNA: TGTGCCAGCAGTTTAAAGACGGGTGTGGAGACCCAGTACTTC
CDR3: CASSLKTGVETQYF

length: 15
J: TRBJ1-2
V: TRBV7-9
size: few
D: -
DNA: TGTGCCAGCAGCTTAGAAACCCGGACAGTCTATGGCTACACCTTC
CDR3: CASSLETRTVYGYTF

length: 11
J: TRBJ2-5
V: TRBV6-5
size: -
D: TRBD2
DNA: TGTGCCAGCAGTTACGGGGGGGCCCAGTACTTC
CDR3: CASSYGGAQYF

length: 15
J: TRBJ1-1
V: TRBV29-1
size: -
D: -
DNA: TGCAGCGTTGAGGCACTCGGGAGGTTAGGTGCTGAAGCTTTCTTT
CDR3: CSVEALGRLGAEAFF

length: 17
J: TRBJ1-3
V: TRBV28
size: few
D: -
DNA: TGTGCCAGCAGTTTATGGGGGCCGGCAGGGATCGGAAACACCATATATTTT
CDR3: CASSLWGPAGIGNTIYF

length: 13
J: TRBJ2-7
V: TRBV29-1
size: once
D: -
DNA: TGCAGCGTTAAGGCGGAGGGTCCCTACGAGCAGTACTTC
CDR3: CSVKAEGPYEQYF

length: 14
J: TRBJ2-7
V: TRBV6-5
size: -
D: TRBD2
DNA: TGTGCCAGCAGCCCGGGACTAGCAGGACGCGAGCAGTACTTC
CDR3: CASSPGLAGREQYF

length: 18
J: TRBJ1-3
V: TRBV12-5
size: -
D: TRBD1
DNA: TGTGCTAGTGGTCCCTTGGGTAAAACAGGGGATTCTGGAAACACCATATATTTT
CDR3: CASGPLGKTGDSGNTIYF

length: 14
J: TRBJ2-5
V: TRBV6-5
size: -
D: TRBD1
DNA: TGTGCCAGCAGGATAGACAGGGCTGGCGAGACCCAGTACTTC
CDR3: CASRIDRAGETQYF

length: 12
J: TRBJ2-1
V: TRBV29-1
size: once
D: TRBD2
DNA: TGCAGCGTTGCTAGCGGGGGGGGTGAGCAGTTCTTC
CDR3: CSVASGGGEQFF

length: 16
J: TRBJ2-3
V: TRBV5-4
size: -
D: TRBD2
DNA: TGTGCCAGCAGGCGTTCTCTAGCGGAGGAGACAGATACGCAGTATTTT
CDR3: CASRRSLAEETDTQYF

length: 13
J: TRBJ2-5
V: TRBV5-4
size: -
D: -
DNA: TGTGCCAGCAGCTTGGCGGGTCTAGAGACCCAGTACTTC
CDR3: CASSLAGLETQYF

length: 13
J: TRBJ1-5
V: TRBV2
size: -
D: -
DNA: TGTGCCAGCACGGGGGGGGAAAGTCAGCCCCAGCATTTT
CDR3: CASTGGESQPQHF

length: 16
J: TRBJ2-1
V: TRBV6-4
size: -
D: -
DNA: TGTGCCAGCAGTGACTCGAGAGACAGTATAAGGCCCGAGCAGTTCTTC
CDR3: CASSDSRDSIRPEQFF

length: 15
J: TRBJ2-7
V: TRBV19
size: few
D: -
DNA: TGTGCCAGTACCCCCGGTGGCAGGGGCGCCTACGAGCAGTACTTC
CDR3: CASTPGGRGAYEQYF

length: 13
J: TRBJ1-1
V: TRBV6-4
size: -
D: TRBD1
DNA: TGTGCCAGCAGTGCCAGACAGGGAGCCCAAGCTTTCTTT
CDR3: CASSARQGAQAFF

length: 13
J: TRBJ2-1
V: TRBV4-2
size: -
D: -
DNA: TGTGCCAGCAGCCCGTACTCCTGGTATGAGCAGTTCTTC
CDR3: CASSPYSWYEQFF

length: 12
J: TRBJ1-2
V: TRBV2
size: -
D: -
DNA: TGTGCCAGCAGTGCGCAGTCGTATGGCTACACCTTC
CDR3: CASSAQSYGYTF

length: 14
J: TRBJ2-3
V: TRBV7-8
size: -
D: -
DNA: TGTGCCAGCAGCTTAGCGAGGCCCACAGATACGCAGTATTTT
CDR3: CASSLARPTDTQYF

length: 16
J: TRBJ2-5
V: TRBV30
size: -
D: TRBD2
DNA: TGTGCCTGGGCGGGGTTGGTAGCGGGAGTGGGGGAGACCCAGTACTTC
CDR3: CAWAGLVAGVGETQYF

length: 15
J: TRBJ1-5
V: TRBV6-5
size: -
D: -
DNA: TGTGCCAGCAGTTACCAGGGAGGTAGCAATCAGCCCCAGCATTTT
CDR3: CASSYQGGSNQPQHF

length: 14
J: TRBJ2-7
V: TRBV6-5
size: -
D: TRBD2
DNA: TGTGCCAGCAGTTTTACTAGCGGGGGTTACGAGCAGTACTTC
CDR3: CASSFTSGGYEQYF

length: 18
J: TRBJ1-2
V: TRBV29-1
size: -
D: TRBD1
DNA: TGCAGCGTTGATTTGGGGTTTTATCGGGACAGGCCCGACGGTGGCTACACCTTC
CDR3: CSVDLGFYRDRPDGGYTF

length: 15
J: TRBJ2-4
V: TRBV7-2
size: -
D: -
DNA: TGTGCCAGCACCGATGACTGGCGCCTCAAAAACATTCAGTACTTC
CDR3: CASTDDWRLKNIQYF

length: 12
J: TRBJ1-2
V: TRBV6-6
size: once
D: -
DNA: TGTGCCAGCAGCCAAGACAGCTATGGCTACACCTTC
CDR3: CASSQDSYGYTF

length: 15
J: TRBJ2-1
V: TRBV19
size: -
D: TRBD2
DNA: TGTGCCAGTAGTCGACTAGCGGGGGGTTACAATGAGCAGTTCTTC
CDR3: CASSRLAGGYNEQFF

length: 15
J: TRBJ1-1
V: TRBV11-3
size: once
D: TRBD1
DNA: TGTGCCAGCAGCTTAGGAGGTACAGGGGGCACTGAAGCTTTCTTT
CDR3: CASSLGGTGGTEAFF

length: 15
J: TRBJ2-5
V: TRBV7-2
size: -
D: TRBD2
DNA: TGTGCCAGCAGTTCCCTAGCGGGCCTACAAGAGACCCAGTACTTC
CDR3: CASSSLAGLQETQYF

length: 15
J: TRBJ2-1
V: TRBV9
size: few
D: TRBD2
DNA: TGTGCCAGCAGCCCCTCTAGCGGGAATTGGAATGAGCAGTTCTTC
CDR3: CASSPSSGNWNEQFF

length: 15
J: TRBJ1-1
V: TRBV5-1
size: -
D: TRBD1
DNA: TGCGCCAGCAGCTTTGGACAGGCCGGGCGGCGCGGGGCTTTCTTT
CDR3: CASSFGQAGRRGAFF

length: 14
J: TRBJ1-1
V: TRBV19
size: few
D: TRBD1
DNA: TGTGCCAGTAGCGGGGACAGGGGGCTCACTGAAGCTTTCTTT
CDR3: CASSGDRGLTEAFF

length: 14
J: TRBJ2-5
V: TRBV13
size: -
D: -
DNA: TGTGCCAGCAGCCTATACTTCGGAGGAGAGACCCAGTACTTC
CDR3: CASSLYFGGETQYF

length: 15
J: TRBJ2-7
V: TRBV5-4
size: -
D: TRBD2
DNA: TGTGCCAGCAACGGCCCCGGACTAGCGGGAGACGAGCAGTACTTC
CDR3: CASNGPGLAGDEQYF

length: 15
J: TRBJ1-6
V: TRBV28
size: -
D: -
DNA: TGTGCCAGCAGTTTATCTGGGGCTGGCAATTCACCCCTCCACTTT
CDR3: CASSLSGAGNSPLHF

length: 14
J: TRBJ2-3
V: TRBV27
size: -
D: TRBD1
DNA: TGTGCCAGCAGTTCGACAGGGTCATCAGATACGCAGTATTTT
CDR3: CASSSTGSSDTQYF

length: 13
J: TRBJ2-5
V: TRBV16
size: -
D: TRBD1
DNA: TGTGCCAGCAGCCAAAACAGGGGAGAGACCCAGTACTTC
CDR3: CASSQNRGETQYF

length: 15
J: TRBJ1-5
V: TRBV9
size: -
D: TRBD1
DNA: TGTGCCAGCAGCGTAGGGGACAGCCATAATCAGCCCCAGCATTTT
CDR3: CASSVGDSHNQPQHF

length: 13
J: TRBJ1-2
V: TRBV27
size: -
D: -
DNA: TGTGCCAGCAGTCCTCAGGGGACCTATGGCTACACCTTC
CDR3: CASSPQGTYGYTF

length: 19
J: TRBJ1-2
V: TRBV30
size: -
D: -
DNA: TGTGCCTGGAGACCACGCTTAGACAGGACAAGAAAAATTTCATATGGCTACACCTTC
CDR3: CAWRPRLDRTRKISYGYTF

length: 15
J: TRBJ1-2
V: TRBV6-5
size: -
D: -
DNA: TGTGCCAGTGCAGGAGGTTCGTCTGGTAACTATGGCTACACCTTC
CDR3: CASAGGSSGNYGYTF

length: 12
J: TRBJ2-7
V: TRBV13
size: -
D: -
DNA: TGTGCCAGCAGCCCCAGTAATTACGAGCAGTACTTC
CDR3: CASSPSNYEQYF

length: 13
J: TRBJ1-2
V: TRBV5-1
size: -
D: -
DNA: TGCGCCAGCAGCTTGGTTCCGGGTGGGGGCTACACCTTC
CDR3: CASSLVPGGGYTF

length: 17
J: TRBJ2-7
V: TRBV6-1
size: few
D: TRBD1
DNA: TGTGCCAGCAGTGAGCTTGGACAGGGGGCGGTTGGCTACGAGCAGTACTTC
CDR3: CASSELGQGAVGYEQYF

length: 15
J: TRBJ2-4
V: TRBV7-9
size: -
D: -
DNA: TGTGCCAGCAGCCCCAGGGTAGCCGCCAAAAACATTCAGTACTTC
CDR3: CASSPRVAAKNIQYF

length: 16
J: TRBJ1-1
V: TRBV7-2
size: -
D: -
DNA: TGTGCCAGCAGCTTCTTACTAATTACGTCGGACACTGAAGCTTTCTTT
CDR3: CASSFLLITSDTEAFF

length: 16
J: TRBJ2-7
V: TRBV28
size: -
D: TRBD2
DNA: TGTGCCAGCAGCAGCATTGGACTAGCGGGGCTCTACGAGCAGTACTTC
CDR3: CASSSIGLAGLYEQYF

length: 17
J: TRBJ1-1
V: TRBV13
size: once
D: -
DNA: TGTGCCAGCAGCTGGACAGCCGGTCGAGGGGCGGACACTGAAGCTTTCTTT
CDR3: CASSWTAGRGADTEAFF

length: 16
J: TRBJ2-7
V: TRBV7-8
size: -
D: TRBD2
DNA: TGTGCCAGCAGCTTAGAGGGACTAGCGGGATTAAACGAGCAGTACTTC
CDR3: CASSLEGLAGLNEQYF